This TCR beta chain was identified in a study of blood T cell repertoires in COVID-19. Looking at the study overall: Nucleic acid was either cDNA or gDNA, and it came from T cells, B-cell-depleted T cells, or PBMCs.

Germline V CDR1 and CDR2: LNHNV, YYDKDF (reference sequence). With 1 base removed from V and 2 bases from J, the gap between germline ends came to 11 bases. The CDR3 totals 15 residues. Per the authors' pipeline: Estimates of nucleated cell counts were drawn from the amplification of reference gene primers. Method: immunoSEQ multiplex PCR; TCRdb's copy keeps in-frame clones and lacks some. V, J and clone size are those of that table, while D and trimming were read from the DNA. The table records roughly 78,000 clones, approximately 86% of them present only once. Sample: peripheral blood. The sequence was obtained from a man aged 50-59 years with acute or convalescent COVID-19. This chain joins TRBV15 and TRBJ2-5, with a possible D match to TRBD2 (5 bases). Written as DNA, the CDR3 is TGTGCCACCAGCAGAGTTCCGGGGATACAAGAGACCCAGTACTTC. Translation gives CATSRVPGIQETQYF. The variable domain in full, completed from reference TRBV15 and TRBJ2-5, reads DAMVIQNPRYQVTQFGKPVTLSCSQTLNHNVMYWYQQKSSQAPKLLFHYYDKDFNNEADTPDNFQSRRPNTSFCFLDIRSPGLGDTAMYLCATSRVPGIQETQYFGPGTRLLVL.